The 24 T cell receptor beta chains in this list originate from one sample, sequenced in a study of cytotoxic CD8 clonotypes in ibrutinib-treated CLL. The table came from immunoSEQ multiplex PCR; TCRdb's copy has only in-frame clones and leaves some out. The sample gives about 50,000 clones, around three fifths of which show up once; about 29% is in the top ten. Here the sequenced sample was PBMCs, taken after 24 months of ibrutinib treatment. The receptors stem from a human donor with chronic lymphocytic leukemia.

This clone was detected many times. The V call is TRBV7-9, the J call TRBJ2-1; 8 bases fit TRBD1. Germline V gene data show CDR1 as SEHNR and CDR2 as FQNEAQ (reference sequence). This CDR3 region has 13 residues. Unmatched junction bases numbered 2, after V lost 2 bases and J lost 8 bases. CDR3 DNA sequence: TGTGCCAGCAGCTTATACAGGGGGGATGAGCAGTTCTTC. It specifies CASSLYRGDEQFF.

The chain combines TRBV7-9 with TRBJ2-7; possibly TRBD1 or TRBD2 for D (5 bases each). The CDR3 is 12 amino acids. Looked up from germline, CDR1 is SEHNR and CDR2 is FQNEAQ (reference sequence). V dropped 5 bases and J dropped 4 bases, with 9 bases sitting between them. In DNA form, the CDR3 reads TGTGCCAGCAGCCGAGGGGTTTACGAGCAGTACTTC. Its translation: CASSRGVYEQYF. Complete variable domain (other parts from reference TRBV7-9 and TRBJ2-7): DTGVSQNPRHKITKRGQNVTFRCDPISEHNRLYWYRQTLGQGPEFLTYFQNEAQLEKSRLLSDRFSAERPKGSFSTLEIQRTEQGDSAMYLCASSRGVYEQYFGPGTRLTVT.

This clone was recorded at least ten times. V and J are TRBV10-2 and TRBJ2-7; D is perhaps TRBD2 (5 bases). Germline V gene sequence: CDR1 WSHSY, CDR2 SAAADI. CDR3 size: 12 residues. Deletions cut 6 bases from V and 9 bases from J, with 15 bases between. Here the CDR3 DNA reads TGCGCCAGCAGACCCGGGGATTCCCGGCAGTACTTC. This gives the protein CASRPGDSRQYF.

This chain links TRBV19 with TRBJ1-5; 7 bases fit TRBD1. CDR1 LNHDA and CDR2 SQIVND come from the germline V gene (reference sequence). The CDR3 spans 16 residues. V was pared by 3 bases and J by 7 bases, with 12 bases of the junction left unmatched. CDR3 coding DNA: TGTGCCAGTAGTATTTACGGCAGGGGGATCGGGCAGCCCCAGCATTTT. Encoded protein: CASSIYGRGIGQPQHF.

The chain uses TRBV5-6 and TRBJ1-4, with 8 bases that match TRBD1. CDR3 length: 15 residues. From germline, CDR1 is SGHDT and CDR2 YYEEEE. Trimming cost V 2 bases and J 4 bases; bases outside gene matches: 4. CDR3 bases: TGTGCCAGCAGCTTTAGCGGACAGGGTAATGAAAAACTGTTTTTT. Translated, it gives CASSFSGQGNEKLFF.

This rearrangement joins TRBV29-1 to TRBJ1-1; D may be TRBD1 (5 bases). This CDR3 region has 13 residues. CDR1 is SQVTM and CDR2 is ANQGSEA in the germline V gene. The V end lost 6 bases, the J end lost 2 bases, and 13 bases lay between the germline ends. CDR3 DNA sequence: TGCAGCGTAACCGGGACCCTTAACACTGAAGCTTTCTTT. Protein product: CSVTGTLNTEAFF.

The chain uses TRBV5-1 and TRBJ1-6; 8 bases are a match to TRBD1. Germline CDR1 reads SGHRS; CDR2 reads YFSETQ. V was clipped by 7 bases and J by 8 bases; unmatched bases: 8. This CDR3 is 14 amino acids long. The CDR3 protein is CASGRTGRDSPLHF. CDR3 in DNA: TGCGCCAGCGGTCGGACAGGGAGGGATTCACCCCTCCACTTT.

The chain uses TRBV5-1 and TRBJ2-4, with D maybe TRBD1 (5 bases). This CDR3 is 18 amino acids long. V lost 1 base, J lost 0 bases, and 17 bases lay in between. The germline CDR1 and CDR2 sequences are SGHRS and YFSETQ. For the CDR3, the DNA is TGCGCCAGCAGCTTGTTCATACAGGTCAACGGAGCCAAAAACATTCAGTACTTC. Its translation: CASSLFIQVNGAKNIQYF.

This clone was picked up one time. The V gene is TRBV13, the J gene TRBJ2-2; D is uncertain. The CDR3 is 15 residues long. V was shortened by 5 bases and J by 9 bases, with 19 bases between the two germline ends. The V gene's germline CDR1 is PRHDT and CDR2 FYEKMQ (reference sequence). CDR3 region: CASSLGGASRRELFF. The CDR3 DNA reads TGTGCCAGCAGCCTTGGCGGCGCGTCCCGTCGGGAGCTGTTTTTT.

This chain links TRBV28 with TRBJ2-3; TRBD1 matches 8 bases. There are 15 residues in the CDR3. With 9 bases clipped from V and 3 bases from J, the junction kept 11 bases outside the gene matches. Germline V gene data show CDR1 as MDHEN and CDR2 as SYDVKM. The chain's CDR3 is CASREQGVGTDTQYF. In nucleotides, the CDR3 is TGTGCCAGTCGAGAACAGGGGGTAGGAACAGATACGCAGTATTTT.

A single count supports this clone. J is TRBJ2-7 and V is TRBV23-1, with no clear D. TRBV23-1 is an open reading frame whose function is uncertain. The CDR3 totals 13 residues. Trimming took off 0 bases at V and 6 bases at J, with 9 bases between the two ends. CDR3 DNA: TGCGCCAGCAGTCAATCTTCCACCTTCGAGCAGTACTTC. This gives the protein CASSQSSTFEQYF.

This chain joins TRBV9 and TRBJ1-6; D ambiguous. The CDR3 is 14 residues long. V lost 7 bases and J 8 bases, leaving 16 bases between the germline ends. Germline loops: CDR1 SGDLS, CDR2 YYNGEE. The CDR3 DNA sequence: TGTGCCAGCGCCTCGGGGTCGGGCTATTCACCCCTCCACTTT. This encodes CASASGSGYSPLHF.

The chain has TRBV5-6 and TRBJ2-3; no firm D call. Trimming removed 0 bases from V and 5 bases from J, with 1 base in between. The CDR3 is 11 amino acids. Germline-derived CDR1 and CDR2 are SGHDT and YYEEEE. The chain's CDR3 is CASSLEDTQYF. CDR3 DNA sequence: TGTGCCAGCAGCTTGGAAGATACGCAGTATTTT.

The rearrangement joins TRBV6-6 to TRBJ2-7; no clear D gene. Germline V gene lookup returns CDR1 MNHNY and CDR2 SVGAGI (reference sequence). The V gene lost 6 bases and the J gene lost 0 bases, with 12 bases spanning the gap. This CDR3 region has 14 residues. The CDR3 region has the DNA TGTGCCAGCAGCCCAGGCAGGAGCTCCTACGAGCAGTACTTC. It codes for CASSPGRSSYEQYF.

This clone was found a few times. The chain employs TRBV5-1 and TRBJ1-1, with D possibly TRBD1 on 5 matching bases. There are 15 residues in the CDR3. The germline gives CDR1 SGHRS, CDR2 YFSETQ. V lost 1 base to trimming and J lost 1 base, with 11 bases between them. The CDR3 sequence: CASSLSPGTNTEAFF. The CDR3 DNA sequence: TGCGCCAGCAGCTTGTCCCCAGGGACGAACACTGAAGCTTTCTTT.

This clone was counted a few times. This chain joins TRBV5-1 and TRBJ1-1, with D possibly matching TRBD1 (5 bases). The germline V gene has CDR1 SGHRS and CDR2 YFSETQ. The CDR3 is 13 residues long. V was trimmed by 0 bases and J by 4 bases, leaving 7 bases between them. CDR3 coding DNA: TGCGCCAGCAGCTTGGCGCAGGGCACTGAAGCTTTCTTT. Its translation is CASSLAQGTEAFF.

The CDR3 region is CASRRDRGLSDEQFF. The CDR3 nucleotides read TGTGCCAGCAGGAGGGACAGGGGGCTAAGCGATGAGCAGTTCTTC. The chain couples TRBV2 to TRBJ2-1, with 12 bases lining up with TRBD1. Germline CDR1 and CDR2: SNHLY and FYNNEI. The CDR3 loop spans 15 amino acids. V was clipped by 6 bases and J by 8 bases; unmatched bases: 8.

The V and J genes are TRBV5-6 and TRBJ2-1; the match to TRBD2 covers 9 bases. CDR1 is SGHDT, CDR2 YYEEEE, per germline. The CDR3 contains 19 residues. The junction had 18 bases not matched to a gene; V was cut back by 4 bases and J by 4 bases. The CDR3 spells CASSPGVAGALPRYNEQFF. The CDR3 region has the DNA TGTGCCAGCAGCCCGGGGGTAGCGGGGGCCCTCCCACGTTACAATGAGCAGTTCTTC.

In its sample, this clone was seen once. The chain carries TRBV5-1 and TRBJ1-1, with D perhaps TRBD1 (6 bases). The CDR3 consists of 14 residues. V lost 0 bases to trimming and J lost 10 bases, with 16 bases between them. CDR1 is SGHRS and CDR2 is YFSETQ in the germline V gene. The DNA for the CDR3 is TGCGCCAGCAGCTTGGAAGCAGGGGATGCAGGAGCTTTCTTT. Translated: CASSLEAGDAGAFF.

The chain joins TRBV14 to TRBJ2-5; perhaps TRBD2 as D (6 bases). Trimming cost V 1 base and J 4 bases, with 13 bases left between them. Germline loops: CDR1 SGHDN, CDR2 FVKESK. This CDR3 comprises 15 residues. CDR3 residues: CASSQGMRGRETQYF. CDR3 in DNA: TGTGCCAGCAGCCAAGGCATGCGGGGTAGAGAGACCCAGTACTTC.

This clone was detected ten times or more. This chain links TRBV5-6 with TRBJ1-5; D gene uncertain. Germline V gene sequence: CDR1 SGHDT, CDR2 YYEEEE. Trimming removed 0 bases from V and 7 bases from J, with 8 bases in between. The CDR3 contains 13 residues. The chain's CDR3 is CASSLDGNQPQHF. CDR3 sequence (DNA): TGTGCCAGCAGCTTGGACGGGAACCAGCCCCAGCATTTT.

The chain recombines TRBV15 with TRBJ2-2; D unresolved. Trimming cost V 6 bases and J 4 bases, with 12 bases left between them. The CDR3 is 14 amino acids. Germline V gives CDR1 LNHNV, CDR2 YYDKDF (reference sequence). CDR3 residues: CATRPDISTGELFF. CDR3 DNA sequence: TGTGCCACCAGGCCCGACATCTCCACCGGGGAGCTGTTTTTT.

This clone was observed a few times. CDR3 in amino acids: CASRPDRSAGELFF. DNA for the CDR3: TGTGCCAGCAGACCAGACCGCTCAGCCGGGGAGCTGTTTTTT. V and J are TRBV6-4 and TRBJ2-2; unclear D gene. V was trimmed by 6 bases and J by 6 bases, leaving 14 bases between them. Looked up from germline, CDR1 is MRHNA and CDR2 is SNTAGT. The CDR3 consists of 14 residues.

The genes are TRBV5-4 and TRBJ2-3, with 9 bases identical to TRBD2. With V trimmed by 4 bases and J by 2 bases, 5 bases remained unmatched. This CDR3 comprises 15 residues. Germline V gives CDR1 SGHNT, CDR2 YYREEE (reference sequence). DNA of the CDR3: TGTGCCAGCAGCGGGGGACTAGCAGACACAGATACGCAGTATTTT. It is translated as CASSGGLADTDTQYF.